A selection of T cell receptor beta chains follows, all from one sample in a study of CD8 T cells in ankylosing spondylitis. MiXCR, applied by TCRdb to the 5' RACE reads, yields one record per CDR3 protein. The data hold around 130,000 distinct CDR3 sequences, with roughly 17% observed a single time. Material: blood, either unsorted or a sorted T cell fraction (not recorded which). The origin of the receptors is a male donor with ankylosing spondylitis. Each CDR3 is given with its conserved first and last residue. A D gene is named only where the DNA matches it firmly. Part of the rows lack a size; the others show once, few, many or a class for expanded clones.

J gene | clone size | D gene | V gene | CDR3 protein | CDR3 DNA
TRBJ1-2 | . | TRBD1 | TRBV7-8 | CASSLRVGTGGLRDGYTF | TGTGCCAGCAGCTTACGAGTAGGGACAGGGGGCCTCCGGGATGGCTACACCTTC
TRBJ1-4 | few | . | TRBV7-2 | CASAPRGWEKLFF | TGTGCCAGCGCGCCCCGCGGATGGGAAAAACTGTTTTTT
TRBJ1-4 | few | . | TRBV15 | CATSKLATNEKLFF | TGTGCCACCAGCAAGCTAGCAACTAATGAAAAACTGTTTTTT
TRBJ2-1 | . | TRBD1 | TRBV5-3 | CARSLERDRGQKSAHNEQFF | TGTGCCAGAAGCTTGGAACGGGACAGGGGGCAAAAATCTGCACACAATGAGCAGTTCTTC
TRBJ2-2 | . | . | TRBV6-4 | CASEGDPGELFF | TGTGCCAGCGAAGGGGATCCCGGGGAGCTGTTTTTT
TRBJ1-5 | many | . | TRBV20-1 | CSARPSGAWQPQHF | TGCAGTGCACGACCTTCTGGGGCGTGGCAGCCCCAGCATTTT
TRBJ1-5 | . | . | TRBV27 | CASSLSWDNQPQHF | TGTGCCAGCAGTTTATCTTGGGACAATCAGCCCCAGCATTTT
TRBJ2-3 | . | . | TRBV12-3/TRBV12-4 | CASRPNRSPTYEYF | TGTGCCAGCAGGCCGAACCGGAGTCCGACCTACGAGTATTTT
TRBJ2-3 | few | TRBD2 | TRBV27 | CASRDSPASGGVHF | TGTGCCAGCAGGGATAGCCCCGCTAGCGGGGGCGTGCATTTT
TRBJ2-7 | few | . | TRBV20-1 | CSARGGSEQYF | TGCAGTGCTAGAGGGGGGTCCGAGCAGTACTTC
TRBJ2-1 | few | TRBD2 | TRBV27 | CASSLSMTSGRHEQFF | TGTGCCAGCAGTTTATCGATGACTAGCGGGAGGCATGAGCAGTTCTTC
TRBJ2-7 | . | . | TRBV21-1 | CARGLAGGPSYEQYF | TGTGCCAGGGGACTAGCGGGAGGCCCCTCCTACGAGCAGTACTTC
TRBJ2-7 | few | . | TRBV27 | CASKREPYEQYF | TGTGCCAGCAAAAGGGAGCCCTACGAGCAGTACTTC
TRBJ1-4 | few | . | TRBV27 | CASSPGGDEKLFF | TGTGCCAGCAGTCCGGGGGGGGATGAAAAACTGTTTTTT
TRBJ1-2 | few | . | TRBV7-9 | CASSPPGTDHTF | TGTGCCAGCAGCCCTCCCGGAACAGACCACACCTTC
TRBJ2-3 | few | . | TRBV4-1 | CASSQFTDTQYF | TGCGCCAGCAGCCAATTCACAGATACGCAGTATTTT
TRBJ1-1 | few | . | TRBV7-9 | CASSSSWLENTEAFF | TGTGCCAGCAGCTCCTCCTGGTTGGAGAACACTGAAGCTTTCTTT
TRBJ2-7 | many | . | TRBV20-1 | CSGARLGSYEQYF | TGCAGTGGGGCTCGGCTCGGCTCCTACGAGCAGTACTTC
TRBJ2-5 | . | . | TRBV28 | CATRPPQETQYF | TGTGCCACGAGGCCCCCACAAGAGACCCAGTACTTC
TRBJ2-1 | few | . | TRBV6-5 | CASSWGRSSYNEQFF | TGTGCCAGCAGTTGGGGGCGCAGCTCCTACAATGAGCAGTTCTTC
TRBJ2-2 | . | TRBD2 | TRBV6-2/TRBV6-3 | CASKGTSGITNTGELFF | TGTGCCAGCAAGGGGACTAGCGGGATTACGAACACCGGGGAGCTGTTTTTT
TRBJ2-7 | . | . | TRBV6-1 | CASSEWYSGTSYEQYF | TGTGCCAGCAGTGAATGGTATAGCGGAACTTCCTACGAGCAGTACTTC
TRBJ2-1 | . | TRBD1 | TRBV28 | CASSLGGTGHYNEQFF | TGTGCCAGCAGTTTAGGAGGGACAGGGCACTACAATGAGCAGTTCTTC
TRBJ2-1 | . | TRBD2 | TRBV20-1 | CSARDHSGRGSNEQFF | TGCAGTGCTAGGGACCATAGCGGGAGGGGTTCCAATGAGCAGTTCTTC
TRBJ2-1 | . | TRBD2 | TRBV6-1 | CASSIAGDNEQFF | TGTGCCAGTAGTATAGCGGGGGACAATGAGCAGTTCTTC
TRBJ2-1 | . | TRBD2 | TRBV5-1 | CASSFAGTSGNEQFF | TGCGCCAGCAGCTTTGCCGGGACTAGCGGTAATGAGCAGTTCTTC
TRBJ1-2 | . | TRBD1 | TRBV29-1 | CSVDGQGLSGYTF | TGCAGCGTTGACGGACAGGGTTTAAGTGGCTACACCTTC
TRBJ2-7 | few | . | TRBV7-9 | CASSPGGHGEQYF | TGTGCCAGCAGCCCCGGGGGCCATGGGGAGCAGTACTTC
TRBJ1-1 | . | . | TRBV20-1 | CSVSSGGGTEAFF | TGCAGTGTCAGTTCCGGTGGGGGAACTGAAGCTTTCTTT
TRBJ2-1 | many | . | TRBV25-1 | CASSPRTTYNEQFF | TGTGCCAGCAGTCCGAGGACTACCTACAATGAGCAGTTCTTC
TRBJ2-1 | . | TRBD2 | TRBV6-1 | CASSVPGLAGVFSYNEQFF | TGTGCCAGCAGTGTACCCGGGCTAGCGGGAGTTTTCTCCTACAATGAGCAGTTCTTC
TRBJ2-7 | many | . | TRBV10-3 | CAIRITGEQYF | TGTGCCATCAGAATCACTGGCGAGCAGTACTTC
TRBJ2-1 | . | . | TRBV12-3/TRBV12-4 | CASSLGPNGNEQFF | TGTGCCAGCAGTTTAGGACCCAACGGCAATGAGCAGTTCTTC
TRBJ2-3 | . | . | TRBV24-1 | CATSDLTEGTQYF | TGTGCCACCAGTGATCTTACGGAGGGGACGCAGTATTTT
TRBJ2-1 | many | . | TRBV11-2 | CASSLGGGGEQFF | TGTGCCAGCAGCTTAGGCGGTGGCGGTGAGCAGTTCTTC
TRBJ2-4 | . | . | TRBV6-2/TRBV6-3 | CASSYSIGGVAKNIQYF | TGTGCCAGCAGTTACTCGATTGGAGGGGTAGCCAAAAACATTCAGTACTTC
TRBJ2-7 | few | TRBD2 | TRBV28 | CASSQPGTSYEQYF | TGTGCCAGCAGCCAGCCCGGGACTAGCTACGAGCAGTACTTC
TRBJ2-7 | . | . | TRBV10-1 | CASSEPDSYEQYF | TGCGCCAGCAGTGAGCCGGACTCCTACGAGCAGTACTTC
TRBJ1-6 | . | . | TRBV25-1 | CASSASEYRENSPLHF | TGTGCCAGCAGTGCCTCCGAGTACAGGGAGAATTCACCCCTCCACTTT
TRBJ1-5 | few | . | TRBV7-8 | CASSVDRSNQPQHF | TGTGCCAGCAGCGTCGACAGGAGCAATCAGCCCCAGCATTTT
TRBJ2-3 | few | . | TRBV14 | CASSRRVGETKVTQYF | TGTGCCAGCAGCCGCCGGGTGGGAGAGACAAAGGTTACGCAGTATTTT
TRBJ2-7 | few | . | TRBV3-1 | CASSQGPGMYF | TGTGCCAGCAGCCAAGGACCGGGTATGTACTTC